This TCR beta chain was sequenced in a study of early T cells in non-severe SARS-CoV-2 infection. Overall study: The authors sequenced bulk RNA from unsorted whole blood, leaving chains unpaired. The study, taken as a whole, reports: VDJdb-based annotation leaned toward anti-spike CD8 responses and missed private and CD4 specificities.

In the library, individual cDNA molecules carried attached unique molecular identifiers. TCRdb recomputed calls from the 5' RACE reads with MiXCR, one row per CDR3 protein. The sample lists fewer than 65,000 distinct CDR3 sequences, around 9.3% occurring once. CDR1 and CDR2 from the germline V gene are SEHNR and FQNEAQ (reference sequence). V dropped 3 bases and J dropped 3; count of bases not matched to a gene: 4. The CDR3 length is 15 residues. This clonotype has a count of ten or more. Its antigen remains unknown. The rearrangement uses TRBV7-9 and TRBJ1-4; 7 positions match TRBD1. Sequenced material: whole blood. This receptor was obtained from an adult who was a healthcare worker with PCR-confirmed SARS-CoV-2 infection or an uninfected control (not recorded which). The CDR3 here is CASSFLGQPNEKLFF. For the CDR3, the DNA is TGTGCCAGCAGCTTTTTGGGACAGCCTAATGAAAAACTGTTTTTT.